The 25 T cell receptor beta chains presented below share a single source sample, sequenced in a study of monozygotic twins with inflammatory bowel disease. TCRdb reworked the 5' RACE reads into one entry per CDR3 protein, no DNA. This sample's table reports roughly 140,000 distinct CDR3 sequences. The sample was blood. Receptors were obtained from a human donor with ulcerative colitis or Crohn's disease, or a healthy co-twin of an affected twin (not recorded which).

The chain joins TRBV5-5 to TRBJ2-3; TCRdb picks TRBD1, but there is no DNA to check that call. This CDR3 comprises 15 residues. The germline gives CDR1 SGHKS, CDR2 YYEKEE (reference sequence). The CDR3 region is CASSIRDRYTDTQYF. Full variable domain (missing parts from reference TRBV5-5 and TRBJ2-3): DAGVTQSPTHLIKTRGQQVTLRCSPISGHKSVSWYQQVLGQGPQFIFQYYEKEERGRGNFPDRFSARQFPNYSSELNVNALLLGDSALYLCASSIRDRYTDTQYFGPGTRLTVL.

CDR3: CASSGSGGALHF. The chain employs TRBV2 and TRBJ2-5; TCRdb reports TRBD2, a call that lacks DNA to check it against. Germline V gene lookup returns CDR1 SNHLY and CDR2 FYNNEI. The CDR3 covers 12 residues. Full variable domain (missing parts from reference TRBV2 and TRBJ2-5): EPEVTQTPSHQVTQMGQEVILRCVPISNHLYFYWYRQILGQKVEFLVSFYNNEISEKSEIFDDQFSVERPDGSNFTLKIRSTKLEDSAMYFCASSGSGGALHFGPGTRLLVL.

The chain is built from TRBV5-1 and TRBJ2-7; the TCRdb D gene call, TRBD1, has no DNA to confirm it. Germline V gene lookup returns CDR1 SGHRS and CDR2 YFSETQ. CDR3 length: 15 residues. The CDR3 spells CASSLVGTYPYEQYF.

The chain couples TRBV19 to TRBJ2-7; no DNA is available, so the TRBD1 call from TCRdb remains unchecked. The germline gives CDR1 LNHDA, CDR2 SQIVND (reference sequence). The CDR3 spans 16 residues. The CDR3 reads CASSPRNRDLSYEQYF.

The V and J genes are TRBV6-5 and TRBJ2-2; with no DNA, the TCRdb D assignment of TRBD2 cannot be verified. Per germline, CDR1 MNHEY and CDR2 SVGAGI. This CDR3 has 14 amino acids. CDR3 region: CASSYGGGTGELFF.

The J gene is TRBJ1-6, the V gene TRBV27; TCRdb indicates TRBD1, and absent DNA this call remains unverified. Germline CDR1 reads MNHEY; CDR2 reads SMNVEV (reference sequence). The CDR3 is 14 amino acids. The CDR3: CASSLDRVGSPLHF.

V is TRBV5-1 and J is TRBJ2-3. The CDR3 is 13 amino acids. CDR1 is SGHRS, CDR2 YFSETQ, per germline. CDR3 sequence: CASSSDSVGTQYF.

The chain joins TRBV7-2 to TRBJ2-7; TCRdb's D gene call, TRBD1, goes unchecked for lack of DNA. Germline CDR1 is SGHTA and CDR2 is FQGNSA. The CDR3 is 15 amino acids. CDR3 residues: CASSLEGGGPYEQYF. The variable domain in full, with the rest retrieved from reference TRBV7-2 and TRBJ2-7, is GAGVSQSPSNKVTEKGKDVELRCDPISGHTALYWYRQSLGQGLEFLIYFQGNSAPDKSGLPSDRFSAERTGGSVSTLTIQRTQQEDSAVYLCASSLEGGGPYEQYFGPGTRLTVT.

The chain combines TRBV7-9 with TRBJ2-7; TCRdb indicates TRBD1, and absent DNA this call remains unverified. In germline, CDR1 is SEHNR, CDR2 FQNEAQ (reference sequence). There are 15 residues in the CDR3. The chain's CDR3 is CASSFWDTVVKEQYF.

J is TRBJ2-7 and V is TRBV10-3; lacking DNA, the TRBD2 call made by TCRdb goes unchecked. This CDR3 is built from 15 residues. Germline CDR1 reads ENHRY; CDR2 reads SYGVKD. The chain's CDR3 is CAITSTSGGSYEQYF.

The J gene is TRBJ2-2, the V gene TRBV30. The CDR3 extends over 12 amino acids. Germline lookup yields CDR1 GTSNPN and CDR2 SVGIG (reference sequence). This CDR3 reads CAWMGNTGELFF.

This chain joins TRBV7-3 and TRBJ2-7; TCRdb's D call of TRBD1 is untestable without DNA. CDR1 is SGHTA, CDR2 FQGTGA, per germline. The CDR3 runs to 16 residues. Here the CDR3 reads CASSQGTGQGSYEQYF.

The rearrangement joins TRBV29-1 to TRBJ2-1; TCRdb's D call of TRBD1 is untestable without DNA. Germline V gives CDR1 SQVTM, CDR2 ANQGSEA. The CDR3 extends over 16 amino acids. The CDR3: CSTGGEPLGAYNEQFF.

This rearrangement joins TRBV10-3 to TRBJ2-2; the TCRdb D gene call, TRBD2, has no DNA to confirm it. CDR3 length equals 18 residues. The germline CDR1 and CDR2 sequences are ENHRY and SYGVKD. The CDR3 loop reads CAISSSLAGGSNTGELFF.

V usage is TRBV20-1 and J usage is TRBJ1-1; there is no DNA to check the TCRdb D call of TRBD1. Germline values: CDR1 DFQATT, CDR2 SNEGSKA (reference sequence). CDR3 length: 14 amino acids. This CDR3 is CSAARQGRGTEAFF.

The V gene is TRBV2, the J gene TRBJ2-7. The CDR3 totals 12 residues. Per the germline V gene, CDR1 is SNHLY and CDR2 is FYNNEI. The CDR3 loop is CASMRLSYEQYF.

The chain links TRBV20-1 to TRBJ2-3; TCRdb calls TRBD2, which cannot be checked without DNA. CDR1 is DFQATT and CDR2 is SNEGSKA in the germline V gene (reference sequence). This CDR3 has 13 residues. CDR3: CSATPPRTATQYF.

This rearrangement joins TRBV18 to TRBJ2-7. This CDR3 region has 13 residues. Germline CDR1 reads KGHSH; CDR2 reads LQKENI. The CDR3 here is CASSLIGDYEQYF.

The rearrangement uses TRBV7-3 and TRBJ1-1. The CDR3 has 15 residues. Germline lookup yields CDR1 SGHTA and CDR2 FQGTGA. CDR3 in amino acids: CASSLISGGNTEAFF.

The V gene is TRBV5-1, the J gene TRBJ1-5. The CDR3 is 15 residues long. Per the germline V gene, CDR1 is SGHRS and CDR2 is YFSETQ. CDR3 amino acids: CASSPEGGAGQPQHF.

The V call is TRBV24-1, the J call TRBJ2-1; TCRdb returns TRBD1, unconfirmable since there is no DNA. This CDR3 spans 14 amino acids. Germline CDR1 and CDR2: KGHDR and SFDVKD. CDR3 region: CATSASDSYNEQFF.

The chain employs TRBV10-3 and TRBJ2-7; the TCRdb call, TRBD1, lacks DNA for checking. CDR3 length: 15 amino acids. Germline assignment: CDR1 ENHRY and CDR2 SYGVKD. CDR3 residues: CAISESGTGLWKQYF.

This chain links TRBV18 with TRBJ2-5. The CDR3 totals 14 residues. Germline CDR1 and CDR2: KGHSH and LQKENI. The CDR3 is CASSPPYTQETQYF.

The chain carries TRBV10-2 and TRBJ2-5; lacking DNA, the TRBD1 call made by TCRdb goes unchecked. Germline V gene sequence: CDR1 WSHSY, CDR2 SAAADI. The CDR3 contains 16 residues. This CDR3 is CASSPRERGGQETQYF.

The rearrangement links TRBV20-1 to TRBJ1-1. The CDR3 is 15 residues long. Germline V CDR1 and CDR2: DFQATT, SNEGSKA (reference sequence). The CDR3 sequence is CSARDYLVLNTEAFF.